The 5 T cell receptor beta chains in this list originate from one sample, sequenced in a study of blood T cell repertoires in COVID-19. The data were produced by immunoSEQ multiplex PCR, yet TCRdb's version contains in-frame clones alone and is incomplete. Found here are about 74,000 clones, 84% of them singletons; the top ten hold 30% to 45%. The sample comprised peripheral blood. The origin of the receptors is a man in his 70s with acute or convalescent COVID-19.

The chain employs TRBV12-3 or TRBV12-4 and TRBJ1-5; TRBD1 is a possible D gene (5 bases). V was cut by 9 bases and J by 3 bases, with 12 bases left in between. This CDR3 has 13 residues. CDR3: CASKWGDNQPQHF. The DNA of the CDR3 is TGTGCCAGTAAGTGGGGGGACAATCAGCCCCAGCATTTT.

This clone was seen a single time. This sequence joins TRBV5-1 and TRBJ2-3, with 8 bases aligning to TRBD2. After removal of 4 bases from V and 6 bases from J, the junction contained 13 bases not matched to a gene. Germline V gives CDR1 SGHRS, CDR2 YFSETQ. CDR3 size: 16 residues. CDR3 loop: CASSRAPSGGLDTQYF. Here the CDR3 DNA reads TGCGCCAGCAGCCGTGCCCCCAGCGGGGGTTTGGATACGCAGTATTTT.

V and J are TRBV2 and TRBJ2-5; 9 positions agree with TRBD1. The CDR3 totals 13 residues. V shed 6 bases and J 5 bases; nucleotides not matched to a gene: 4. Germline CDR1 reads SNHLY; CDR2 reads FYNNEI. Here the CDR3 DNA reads TGTGCCAGCAGGGAGACAGGGGGGGAGACCCAGTACTTC. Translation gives CASRETGGETQYF.

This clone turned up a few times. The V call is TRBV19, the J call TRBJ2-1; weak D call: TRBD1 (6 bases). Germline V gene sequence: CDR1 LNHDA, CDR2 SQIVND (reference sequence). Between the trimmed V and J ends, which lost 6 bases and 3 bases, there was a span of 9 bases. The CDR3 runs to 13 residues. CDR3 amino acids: CASRQGNYNEQFF. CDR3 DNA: TGTGCCAGTAGACAGGGAAACTACAATGAGCAGTTCTTC.

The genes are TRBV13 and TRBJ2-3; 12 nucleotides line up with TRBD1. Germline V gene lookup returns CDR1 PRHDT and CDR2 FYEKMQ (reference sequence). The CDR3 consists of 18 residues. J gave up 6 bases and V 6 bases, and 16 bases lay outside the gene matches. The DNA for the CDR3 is TGTGCCAGCAGGGGAGGGACAGGGGGCCCCTTAACATCTGATACGCAGTATTTT. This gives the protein CASRGGTGGPLTSDTQYF.